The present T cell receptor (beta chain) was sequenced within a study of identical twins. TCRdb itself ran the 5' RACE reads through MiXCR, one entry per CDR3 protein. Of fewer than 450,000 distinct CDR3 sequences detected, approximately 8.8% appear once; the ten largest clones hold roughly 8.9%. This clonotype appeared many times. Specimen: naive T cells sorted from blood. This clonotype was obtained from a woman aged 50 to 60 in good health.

This CDR3 reads CATSRGTEAFF. In DNA, the CDR3 is TGTGCCACCAGTAGGGGTACTGAAGCTTTCTTT. The chain joins TRBV24-1 to TRBJ1-1, with D perhaps TRBD1 (5 bases). The CDR3 is 11 residues long. Germline V gene lookup returns CDR1 KGHDR and CDR2 SFDVKD. Trimming took off 6 bases at V and 5 bases at J, with 6 bases between the two ends.